Below are 24 T cell receptor beta chains sequenced from a single sample in a study of Graves' ophthalmopathy and Graves' hyperthyroidism (dated by TCRdb to about 2018). TCRdb shows the sequencer as Illumina HiSeq 2000. TCR beta CDR3 regions were amplified from RNA transcripts for repertoire sequencing. The first round was an RT-PCR using HTBI primers with the Qiagen OneStep RT-PCR kit, and this first round was followed by a second-round multiplex PCR, then size selection and purification. The public reads were quality trimmed at Q25 with fastp and then assembled into clones with MiXCR by TCRdb, keeping productive beta chains. All rows with the same CDR3 protein become a single entry with the most common DNA and genes. Across this sample there are more than 550,000 distinct CDR3 sequences, with roughly two fifths seen only once. The ten largest clones represent over 2.5% of the sample. The sample taken for sequencing was peripheral blood. These receptors were collected from an adult man with Graves' ophthalmopathy.

Comments on this clonotype: A much larger clone differs from this one at a single base, so this may be a read error. The rearrangement links TRBV7-9 to TRBJ2-7; maybe TRBD2 (7 bases). Germline V CDR1 and CDR2: SEHNR, FQNEAQ (reference sequence). V was cut by 7 bases and J by 5 bases, with 9 bases left in between. This CDR3 spans 11 amino acids. CDR3 amino acids: CASMRGHEQYF. The CDR3 nucleotides read TGTGCCAGCATGCGGGGGCACGAGCAGTACTTC.

This clonotype was recorded many times. Sequence at one end of the junction differs from germline and may be a read error. The chain recombines TRBV2 with TRBJ1-5, with D possibly being TRBD1 (6 bases). The germline V gene has CDR1 SNHLY and CDR2 FYNNEI. There are 12 residues in the CDR3. In DNA, the CDR3 is TGCGCCAGCAGTGAGGGGGGCCAGCCCCAGCATTTT. Encoded protein: CASSEGGQPQHF.

Here the CDR3 reads CASSSGVIAGGWSSYEQYF. The CDR3 DNA reads as TGTGCCAGCAGCTCGGGGGTAATAGCGGGGGGTTGGAGCTCCTACGAGCAGTACTTC. V gene TRBV11-2 combines with J gene TRBJ2-7; 10 bases are a match to TRBD2. The J segment lost 0 bases and the V segment lost 4 bases, leaving 15 bases of the junction unmatched. From germline, CDR1 is SGHAT and CDR2 FQNNGV. The CDR3 spans 19 residues.

The chain joins TRBV10-3 to TRBJ1-2; TRBD1 matches at 7 bases. Per germline, CDR1 ENHRY and CDR2 SYGVKD. J gave up 6 bases and V 3 bases, and 7 bases lay outside the gene matches. This CDR3 is built from 14 residues. Here the CDR3 DNA reads TGTGCCATCAGTGACATCGGGACAGCAAATGGCTACACCTTC. This codes for CAISDIGTANGYTF.

This clonotype has at least ten counts. The rearrangement joins TRBV25-1 to TRBJ1-1, with TRBD1 matching 9 bases. With V trimmed by 5 bases and J by 5 bases, 6 bases remained unmatched. The germline V gene encodes CDR1 MGHDK and CDR2 SYGVNS. The CDR3 consists of 14 residues. The CDR3 sequence: CASSMGQGITEAFF. In nucleotides, the CDR3 is TGTGCCAGCAGTATGGGACAGGGTATAACTGAAGCTTTCTTT.

About this clonotype itself: A much more abundant neighbour one base away suggests this may be a read error. The chain joins TRBV19 to TRBJ2-5, with a weak D call TRBD2 (5 bases). The CDR3 runs 14 residues. Germline loops: CDR1 LNHDA, CDR2 SQIVND (reference sequence). CDR3 protein: CASSIGSGQEAQYF. The CDR3 DNA reads as TGTGCCAGTAGTATCGGCAGCGGCCAAGAGGCCCAGTACTTC.

The chain uses TRBV20-1 and TRBJ1-2, with 7 bases that match TRBD1. Germline CDR1 DFQATT, CDR2 SNEGSKA (reference sequence). Trimming at V came to 3 bases and at J to 4 bases, leaving 2 bases not matched to a gene. The CDR3 is 12 amino acids. The DNA of the CDR3 is TGCAGTGCTAGCCCAGGGGGCTATGGCTACACCTTC. Protein: CSASPGGYGYTF.

This clonotype appeared many times. This chain links TRBV20-1 with TRBJ1-2; D may be TRBD1 (5 bases). The CDR3 contains 13 residues. Germline-derived CDR1 and CDR2 are DFQATT and SNEGSKA (reference sequence). The V end lost 0 bases, the J end lost 6 bases, and 11 bases lay between the germline ends. CDR3 protein: CSAREGRVHGYTF. CDR3 sequence (DNA): TGCAGTGCTAGAGAAGGCAGGGTTCATGGCTACACCTTC.

This clonotype was seen at least ten times. The chain recombines TRBV25-1 with TRBJ1-2; D remains ambiguous. The CDR3 contains 15 residues. V dropped 2 bases and J dropped 4 bases, with 14 bases sitting between them. Germline V gives CDR1 MGHDK, CDR2 SYGVNS. In DNA form, the CDR3 reads TGTGCCAGCAGTGAAGGCGGGAGAGTAGGCTATGGCTACACCTTC. This sequence encodes CASSEGGRVGYGYTF.

V is TRBV12-3 or TRBV12-4 and J is TRBJ1-2; perhaps TRBD1 as D (5 bases). Trimming pared 6 bases from V and 12 bases from J, leaving 20 bases between. The CDR3 totals 13 residues. The CDR3: CASSVEGELGNTF. The CDR3 coding sequence is TGTGCCAGCAGCGTAGAAGGGGAGCTGGGAAACACCTTC.

This clonotype was seen once. The V call is TRBV20-1, the J call TRBJ2-2; 10 bases match TRBD2. Germline-derived CDR1 and CDR2 are DFQATT and SNEGSKA (reference sequence). Trimming removed 3 bases from V and 0 bases from J; junction bases left unmatched: 4. CDR3 length equals 16 residues. CDR3 in amino acids: CSASIAGGPNTGELFF. For the CDR3, the DNA is TGCAGTGCTAGTATAGCGGGGGGACCGAACACCGGGGAGCTGTTTTTT.

The J gene is TRBJ2-7, the V gene TRBV20-1, with 9 bases matching TRBD1. Germline V gives CDR1 DFQATT, CDR2 SNEGSKA (reference sequence). J gave up 5 bases and V 0 bases, and 11 bases lay outside the gene matches. CDR3 length: 16 amino acids. The CDR3 nucleotides are TGCAGTGCTAGAGATCAGGACAGGGGAGACGGCAACGAGCAGTACTTC. Translation gives CSARDQDRGDGNEQYF.

The rearrangement joins TRBV2 to TRBJ2-2; TRBD2 matches 9 bases. The CDR3 spans 16 residues. The germline V gene encodes CDR1 SNHLY and CDR2 FYNNEI. The V and J ends lost 6 bases and 2 bases, in that order; junction bases with no gene match: 7. The CDR3 loop is CASRGGTSQNTGELFF. In DNA form, the CDR3 reads TGTGCCAGCAGGGGGGGGACTAGCCAAAACACCGGGGAGCTGTTTTTT.

The sample holds many counts of this clonotype. The chain recombines TRBV7-3 with TRBJ1-1, with TRBD1 as a possible D gene (5 bases). Germline V gene data show CDR1 as SGHTA and CDR2 as FQGTGA. This CDR3 is 14 amino acids long. V lost 5 bases and J lost 4, with 14 bases in between. The CDR3 protein is CASSMDTIGTEAFF. The CDR3 DNA follows: TGTGCCAGCAGCATGGACACTATTGGCACTGAAGCTTTCTTT.

The chain joins TRBV6-6 to TRBJ1-3, with 8 bases lining up with TRBD1. Germline values: CDR1 MNHNY, CDR2 SVGAGI (reference sequence). Trimming cost V 6 bases and J 8 bases; bases outside gene matches: 9. This CDR3 contains 14 residues. The CDR3 reads CASSLDRVGDTIYF. CDR3 nucleotides: TGTGCCAGCAGCCTGGACAGGGTTGGGGACACCATATATTTT.

The V and J genes are TRBV11-2 and TRBJ1-2; TRBD1 matches at 7 bases. This CDR3 has 16 residues. With V trimmed by 4 bases and J by 3 bases, 11 bases remained unmatched. Germline loops: CDR1 SGHAT, CDR2 FQNNGV. The CDR3 protein is CASSWGVAGGDYGYTF. In nucleotides, the CDR3 is TGTGCCAGCAGCTGGGGGGTTGCAGGGGGGGACTATGGCTACACCTTC.

The V gene is TRBV7-9, the J gene TRBJ1-2, with D unresolved. The germline V and J ends were trimmed by 1 base and 0 bases, with 9 bases remaining between them. Germline CDR1 SEHNR, CDR2 FQNEAQ (reference sequence). The CDR3 length is 15 residues. Written as DNA, the CDR3 is TGTGCCAGCAGCTTAGGTCAGTTAGCTAACTATGGCTACACCTTC. It encodes CASSLGQLANYGYTF.

In regard to this clonotype: This clone may be a read error of a much larger clone one base away. J is TRBJ2-7 and V is TRBV2, with 8 bases identical to TRBD1. Looked up from germline, CDR1 is SNHLY and CDR2 is FYNNEI. V shed 3 bases and J 2 bases; nucleotides not matched to a gene: 6. There are 15 residues in the CDR3. The CDR3 DNA is TGTGCCAGCAGTGAGCTAGTACAGGGGGCCTACGAGCAGTACTTC. This codes for CASSELVQGAYEQYF. Based on the CDR3 plus reference TRBV2 and TRBJ2-7, the full variable domain is EPEVTQTPSHQVTQMGQEVILRCVPISNHLYFYWYRQILGQKVEFLVSFYNNEISEKSEIFDDQFSVERPDGSNFTLKIRSTKLEDSAMYFCASSELVQGAYEQYFGPGTRLTVT.

The V gene is TRBV5-1, the J gene TRBJ2-5; TRBD2 matches 13 bases. Germline trimming cut 0 bases from V and 2 bases from J; bases unmatched to any gene: 4. This CDR3 is built from 17 residues. Germline V lookup: CDR1 SGHRS, CDR2 YFSETQ. CDR3: CASSLVGLAGVQETQYF. In DNA, the CDR3 is TGCGCCAGCAGCTTGGTTGGACTAGCGGGGGTACAAGAGACCCAGTACTTC.

The chain has TRBV3-1 and TRBJ1-5, with unresolved D. Trimming stripped 6 bases from V and 2 bases from J, with 17 bases between. The V gene's germline CDR1 is LGHDT and CDR2 YNNKEL (reference sequence). The CDR3 runs to 16 residues. CDR3 DNA: TGTGCCAGCAGTACAAATCCCGGATTGGGCAATCAGCCCCAGCATTTT. The encoded protein is CASSTNPGLGNQPQHF. Full variable domain (rest looked up from reference TRBV3-1 and TRBJ1-5): DTAVSQTPKYLVTQMGNDKSIKCEQNLGHDTMYWYKQDSKKFLKIMFSYNNKELIINETVPNRFSPKSPDKAHLNLHINSLELGDSAVYFCASSTNPGLGNQPQHFGDGTRLSIL.

This chain uses TRBV7-8 with TRBJ2-7; the D is unclear. The CDR3 spans 14 residues. Germline CDR1 and CDR2: SGHVS and FQNEAQ. The V gene lost 1 base and the J gene lost 2 bases, with 9 bases spanning the gap. As DNA, the CDR3 is TGTGCCAGCAGCTTAGAGGGCCTAGCCTACGAGCAGTACTTC. This sequence encodes CASSLEGLAYEQYF. Full variable domain (rest looked up from reference TRBV7-8 and TRBJ2-7): GAGVSQSPRYKVAKRGQDVALRCDPISGHVSLFWYQQALGQGPEFLTYFQNEAQLDKSGLPSDRFFAERPEGSVSTLKIQRTQQEDSAVYLCASSLEGLAYEQYFGPGTRLTVT.

The table lists this clonotype with many counts. This chain links TRBV4-1 with TRBJ1-2; 9 nucleotides line up with TRBD1. Germline-derived CDR1 and CDR2 are MGHRA and YSYEKL. With V trimmed by 7 bases and J by 3 bases, 3 bases remained unmatched. The CDR3 is 13 residues long. CDR3 loop: CASKGQGYYGYTF. The CDR3 region has the DNA TGCGCCAGCAAAGGACAGGGGTACTATGGCTACACCTTC.

The chain links TRBV9 to TRBJ1-2; D not resolved. From germline, CDR1 is SGDLS and CDR2 YYNGEE. The V end lost 0 bases, the J end lost 7 bases, and 10 bases lay between the germline ends. The length of the CDR3 is 13 residues. The CDR3 here is CASSVGGRTGYTF. The CDR3 nucleotides are TGTGCCAGCAGCGTAGGAGGGAGGACTGGCTACACCTTC.

In this sample, this clonotype turned up many times. The chain employs TRBV7-9 and TRBJ1-6; D unclear. CDR1 is SEHNR, CDR2 FQNEAQ, per germline (reference sequence). Trimming took 6 bases from V and 8 from J, leaving 17 bases between them. The CDR3 is 15 amino acids. The CDR3 protein is CASRAYSPRDSPLHF. CDR3 nucleotide sequence: TGTGCCAGCAGGGCCTACAGCCCACGGGATTCACCCCTCCACTTT.